Listed below are T cell receptor beta chains from one sample, sequenced in a study of shared T cell receptors in the human thymus. Using immunoSEQ multiplex PCR, the repertoire was profiled, and TCRdb retains in-frame clones only, with some absent. The table shows roughly 660,000 clones, with 70% to 90% occurring only once. The sample was also reused in another study, on human thymus T cells.

Sequenced: thymocytes. These receptors all come from a boy under two years old with a congenital heart defect. Both conserved end residues are part of each CDR3. The D gene is left open where the match is weak. Clone size is stated in some rows and not others, as once, few, many or a class when expanded.

V gene	J gene	D gene	clone size	CDR3 DNA	CDR3 protein
TRBV2	TRBJ1-5	-	-	TGTGCCAGCAGGGGTTCTCAGGGATTGCAGCCCCAGCATTTT	CASRGSQGLQPQHF
TRBV18	TRBJ2-7	-	-	TGTGCCAGCTCACCATGGGGGGCCTACGAGCAGTACTTC	CASSPWGAYEQYF
TRBV2	TRBJ2-3	TRBD2	-	TGTGCCAGCGAGCGGGAGACTAGCACAGATACGCAGTATTTT	CASERETSTDTQYF
TRBV21-1	TRBJ2-4	-	-	TGTGCCAGCAGCCCGTCCGCCTTAGCGGGAAACATTCAGTACTTC	CASSPSALAGNIQYF
TRBV4-3	TRBJ2-5	-	-	TGCGCCAGCAGCCAAGATCGGAGCCTCGACCAAGAGACCCAGTACTTC	CASSQDRSLDQETQYF
TRBV5-4	TRBJ2-4	TRBD2	few	TGTGCCAGCAGCCCGCGAATAGCGGGAGTGAAAAACATTCAGTACTTC	CASSPRIAGVKNIQYF
TRBV27	TRBJ1-4	-	-	TGTGCCAGCAGTCGGAGCGCGGACGGAGGATATGAAAAACTGTTTTTT	CASSRSADGGYEKLFF
TRBV6-4	TRBJ1-5	-	-	TGTGCCAGCAGTGGCAGGTACGACAGGTGGAATAGCAATCAGCCCCAGCATTTT	CASSGRYDRWNSNQPQHF
TRBV4-3	TRBJ1-5	-	-	TGCGCCAGCAGCCAAGGGTGGCGGGGTCGTGAGCCCCAGCATTTT	CASSQGWRGREPQHF
TRBV30	TRBJ2-7	TRBD2	-	TGTGCCTGCCGACTAGCGGGGGGCTCGGACGAGCAGTACTTC	CACRLAGGSDEQYF
TRBV29-1	TRBJ2-7	TRBD1	-	TGCAGCGGTTATACCCCGGGACAGGGTAACAAGCAGTACTTC	CSGYTPGQGNKQYF
TRBV5-1	TRBJ2-3	-	few	TGCGCCAGCACCCCGGACTGGCACCCCTATGGCACAGATACGCAGTATTTT	CASTPDWHPYGTDTQYF
TRBV6-4	TRBJ2-2	TRBD2	-	TGTGCCAGCAGTGACTCGCCGGGACTAGCGGCCACCGGGGAGCTGTTTTTT	CASSDSPGLAATGELFF
TRBV11-2	TRBJ1-6	-	-	TGTGCCAGCTGCCAAGACCTGGGCGCCTATAATTCACCCCTCCACTTT	CASCQDLGAYNSPLHF
TRBV5-1	TRBJ1-2	-	-	TGCGCCAGCAGCTTCCCTCCTTCCGGGGGAGCTAACTATGGCTACACCTTC	CASSFPPSGGANYGYTF
TRBV4-1	TRBJ2-2	TRBD1	-	TGCGCCAGCAGCCAACTGGGACAGCCCTCCTCGAACACCGGGGAGCTGTTTTTT	CASSQLGQPSSNTGELFF
TRBV30	TRBJ2-6	-	-	TGTGCCTTAGGACAGTACTCTGGGGCCAACGTCCTGACTTTC	CALGQYSGANVLTF
TRBV6-1	TRBJ1-1	TRBD1	-	TGTGCCAGCAGTGATGGGGACAGCCTTCCGAACACTGAAGCTTTCTTT	CASSDGDSLPNTEAFF
TRBV2	TRBJ2-2	-	-	TGTGCCAGCAGGGGGCGCGGGAACGGGGAGCTGTTTTTT	CASRGRGNGELFF
TRBV6-1	TRBJ1-1	-	-	TGTGCCAGCAGCTCCGGGATTGGGGCTTTCTTT	CASSSGIGAFF
TRBV6-6	TRBJ2-7	TRBD1	-	TGTGCCAGCAGCCGCCGGGACAGGGGCGACGAGCAGTACTTC	CASSRRDRGDEQYF
TRBV4-3	TRBJ1-2	-	-	TGCGCCAGCAGCCGGCGGGCCGGAGGAAATGGCTACACCTTC	CASSRRAGGNGYTF
TRBV14	TRBJ1-3	TRBD1	few	TGTGCCAGCAGCCAAGGTCCCGGGACAGGGAGTGGAAACACCATATATTTT	CASSQGPGTGSGNTIYF
TRBV7-7	TRBJ1-2	-	-	TGTGCCAGCAGCCCCATTCCGGCCCGAGGTGGCTACACCTTC	CASSPIPARGGYTF
TRBV20-1	TRBJ2-1	-	few	TGCAGTGCTAGTTTAGCGGCTGAGCAGTTCTTC	CSASLAAEQFF
TRBV10-1	TRBJ2-1	-	-	TGCGCCAGCCCAGGGCCAACTGTACCGTTCTTC	CASPGPTVPFF
TRBV6-5	TRBJ1-5	-	-	TGTGCCAGCAGCCAAAATAGCAATCAGCCCCAGCATTTT	CASSQNSNQPQHF
TRBV11-3	TRBJ1-3	-	-	TGTGCCAGCAGCTTCAGACAGAGTGGAAACACCATATATTTT	CASSFRQSGNTIYF
TRBV5-6	TRBJ2-5	-	-	TGTGCCAGCAGCCCCGGTGTAGAGACCCAGTACTTC	CASSPGVETQYF
TRBV27	TRBJ2-3	TRBD2	-	TGTGCCAGCAGTTCCGCACAGACTAGCGGGAGGACAGATACGCAGTATTTT	CASSSAQTSGRTDTQYF
TRBV4-3	TRBJ1-1	TRBD1	-	TGCGCCAGCAGCCACTTTCCGGGACAGGTGAACACTGAAGCTTTCTTT	CASSHFPGQVNTEAFF
TRBV15	TRBJ1-2	TRBD1	once	TGTGCCACCAGCACTCCCGGGGGACAGGGCCAACTATATGGCTACACCTTC	CATSTPGGQGQLYGYTF
TRBV4-3	TRBJ1-5	-	-	TGCGCCAGCAGCCAAGTAGTAGTCCTGAGGGGCAATCAGCCCCAGCATTTT	CASSQVVVLRGNQPQHF
TRBV12-5	TRBJ1-2	-	-	TGTGCTAGTGGTTTGGTAAGGGGGTACCCCTACTATGGCTACACCTTC	CASGLVRGYPYYGYTF
TRBV18	TRBJ2-1	TRBD1	-	TGTGCCAGCTCATCGTTCGGACAGGGGATTTACAATGAGCAGTTCTTC	CASSSFGQGIYNEQFF
TRBV7-2	TRBJ1-1	-	few	TGTGCCAGCAGCCTAACACAGCTTAACACTGAAGCTTTCTTT	CASSLTQLNTEAFF
TRBV28	TRBJ1-5	-	few	TGTGCCAGCAGAAGTTCCGTGTTGACGGGCGACGGGGGGCCCCAGCATTTT	CASRSSVLTGDGGPQHF
TRBV30	TRBJ1-2	TRBD1	few	TGTGCCTGGAGTGTACCAGGGGGCAGGTTTGGCTACACCTTC	CAWSVPGGRFGYTF
TRBV6-1	TRBJ1-3	-	-	TGTGCCAGCAGTGAAGATCTGGGGGCCTCTGGAAACACCATATATTTT	CASSEDLGASGNTIYF
TRBV30	TRBJ2-7	-	-	TGTGCCTGGAGTGTACGTTACTCTCCATACGAGCAGTACTTC	CAWSVRYSPYEQYF
TRBV9	TRBJ2-5	TRBD2	few	TGTGCCAGCAGCGTTACGGGGAGGGTTACCCCGGGCCAAGAGACCCAGTACTTC	CASSVTGRVTPGQETQYF
TRBV19	TRBJ1-4	-	-	TGTGCCAGTAGTACCCACCGGAGCCACCTTGAAAAACTGTTTTTT	CASSTHRSHLEKLFF
TRBV7-2	TRBJ2-1	-	-	TGTGCCAGCAGCTTAGAGTTGGAGCTTACCTACAATGAGCAGTTCTTC	CASSLELELTYNEQFF
TRBV27	TRBJ2-5	-	-	TGTGCCAGCAGTCCCCCCTCACAGGGTCTGATGGTGGCCCAGTACTTC	CASSPPSQGLMVAQYF